The 28 T cell receptor beta chains listed next were all sequenced from one sample in a study of blood T cell repertoires in COVID-19. Only in-frame clones appear in the TCRdb table, and some are missing; sequencing was by immunoSEQ multiplex PCR. The data contain almost 250,000 clones, more than 70% of them singletons. The source material was peripheral blood. These receptors were obtained from an elderly woman with COVID-19, enrolled during active disease.

The chain links TRBV10-1 to TRBJ2-2; 9 bases are a match to TRBD1. Germline CDR1 is WNHNN and CDR2 is SYGVQD (reference sequence). This CDR3 has 14 residues. V shed 9 bases and J 3 bases; nucleotides not matched to a gene: 5. CDR3 coding DNA: TGCGCCAGTGGGGGACAGGGCTACACCGGGGAGCTGTTTTTT. Translating it yields CASGGQGYTGELFF.

The gene calls are TRBV20-1 and TRBJ2-7; D is unclear. Trimming took off 3 bases at V and 0 bases at J, with 9 bases between the two ends. Germline V gives CDR1 DFQATT, CDR2 SNEGSKA (reference sequence). The length of the CDR3 is 13 residues. This chain's CDR3 is CSASPLSSYEQYF. In DNA, the CDR3 is TGCAGTGCTAGTCCCCTGAGCTCCTACGAGCAGTACTTC.

The chain couples TRBV3-1 (or the pseudogene TRBV3-2) to TRBJ1-2; 8 bases fit TRBD1. The germline CDR1 and CDR2 sequences are LGHDT and YNNKEL (reference sequence). This CDR3 has 15 amino acids. J gave up 3 bases and V 6 bases, and 9 bases lay outside the gene matches. The CDR3 region has the DNA TGTGCCAGCAGTTCCACCACGACAGGGGACTATGGCTACACCTTC. Translated, it gives CASSSTTTGDYGYTF.

The chain recombines TRBV12-3 or TRBV12-4 with TRBJ2-7, with 8 bases fitting TRBD1. The CDR3 spans 13 residues. Unmatched junction bases numbered 3, after V lost 5 bases and J lost 3 bases. DNA for the CDR3: TGTGCCAGCAGTCGGACAGGGTTCTACGAGCAGTACTTC. As protein: CASSRTGFYEQYF.

J is TRBJ2-3 and V is TRBV6-2 or TRBV6-3, with D possibly matching TRBD2 (5 bases). Trimming left V 4 bases short and J 2 bases short, with 10 bases between. The CDR3 is made up of 14 amino acids. Germline CDR1 MNHEY, CDR2 SVGEGT. The CDR3 nucleotides are TGTGCCAGCAGTTCCACTAGATTCACAGATACGCAGTATTTT. It specifies CASSSTRFTDTQYF.

V and J are TRBV19 and TRBJ1-5; D is unresolved. CDR1 is LNHDA, CDR2 SQIVND, per germline (reference sequence). Trimming shortened V by 3 bases and J by 2 bases, and 11 bases separated the two germline ends. The CDR3 extends over 15 amino acids. CDR3 amino acids: CASSITGLGNQPQHF. The CDR3, as DNA: TGTGCCAGTAGTATTACTGGGCTGGGCAATCAGCCCCAGCATTTT. Using reference TRBV19 and TRBJ1-5 for the parts outside the CDR3, the full variable domain is DGGITQSPKYLFRKEGQNVTLSCEQNLNHDAMYWYRQDPGQGLRLIYYSQIVNDFQKGDIAEGYSVSREKKESFPLTVTSAQKNPTAFYLCASSITGLGNQPQHFGDGTRLSIL.

The chain links TRBV11-2 to TRBJ1-3; no clear D gene. The CDR3 runs to 13 residues. CDR1 is SGHAT, CDR2 FQNNGV, per germline. Trimming removed 2 bases at V and 11 bases at J, with 13 bases between. The DNA of the CDR3 is TGTGCCAGCAGCTTATCAGGCGATCTGGCCATATATTTT. It yields the protein CASSLSGDLAIYF. Using reference TRBV11-2 and TRBJ1-3 for the parts outside the CDR3, the full variable domain is EAGVAQSPRYKIIEKRQSVAFWCNPISGHATLYWYQQILGQGPKLLIQFQNNGVVDDSQLPKDRFSAERLKGVDSTLKIQPAKLEDSAVYLCASSLSGDLAIYFGEGSWLTVV.

This clone was seen just once. This chain uses TRBV4-3 with TRBJ1-4; D remains unclear. The CDR3 length is 14 residues. V shed 4 bases and J shed 10 bases, with 16 bases lying between them. Germline V CDR1 and CDR2: LGHNA, YSLEER. In DNA, the CDR3 is TGCGCCAGCAGCCCTACTCGCGAGGTTGTAAAACTGTTTTTT. This translates into CASSPTREVVKLFF.

This clone was detected only once. This chain links TRBV19 with TRBJ1-6; D is possibly TRBD1 (5 bases). V was trimmed by 4 bases and J by 3 bases, leaving 13 bases between them. The V gene's germline CDR1 is LNHDA and CDR2 SQIVND (reference sequence). The CDR3 has 16 amino acids. The CDR3 reads CASSTGGEIYNSPLHF. The CDR3 nucleotides read TGTGCCAGTAGTACGGGGGGGGAGATCTATAATTCACCCCTCCACTTT.

The chain uses TRBV5-1 and TRBJ2-3, with D perhaps matching TRBD1 (6 bases). V dropped 6 bases and J dropped 2 bases, with 13 bases sitting between them. CDR1 is SGHRS and CDR2 is YFSETQ in the germline V gene. The CDR3 extends over 14 amino acids. CDR3 residues: CASNIGQFTDTQYF. The CDR3 DNA sequence: TGCGCCAGCAATATCGGACAGTTCACAGATACGCAGTATTTT.

The V and J genes are TRBV5-6 and TRBJ1-2; 8 nucleotides match TRBD1. The germline V gene has CDR1 SGHDT and CDR2 YYEEEE. The CDR3 length is 15 residues. Germline trimming cut 2 bases from V and 3 bases from J; bases unmatched to any gene: 6. The CDR3 reads CASSLVSGGYYGYTF. DNA of the CDR3: TGTGCCAGCAGCTTAGTCTCAGGGGGCTACTATGGCTACACCTTC. The whole variable domain, filled in from reference TRBV5-6 and TRBJ1-2, reads DAGVTQSPTHLIKTRGQQVTLRCSPKSGHDTVSWYQQALGQGPQFIFQYYEEEERQRGNFPDRFSGHQFPNYSSELNVNALLLGDSALYLCASSLVSGGYYGYTFGSGTRLTVV.

The chain has TRBV19 and TRBJ2-2; 7 bases map to TRBD1. The J segment lost 7 bases and the V segment lost 6 bases, leaving 8 bases of the junction unmatched. The germline gives CDR1 LNHDA, CDR2 SQIVND (reference sequence). This CDR3 region has 14 residues. CDR3 in DNA: TGTGCCAGTAGGGCAGGGGGAGCAGGCGGGGAGCTGTTTTTT. Its translation is CASRAGGAGGELFF. Variable domain in full (rest from reference TRBV19 and TRBJ2-2): DGGITQSPKYLFRKEGQNVTLSCEQNLNHDAMYWYRQDPGQGLRLIYYSQIVNDFQKGDIAEGYSVSREKKESFPLTVTSAQKNPTAFYLCASRAGGAGGELFFGEGSRLTVL.

This chain connects TRBV28 to TRBJ1-4; 7 positions agree with TRBD1. The V gene end was trimmed by 6 bases and the J gene end by 4 bases; junction bases not matched to a gene: 5. CDR1 is MDHEN and CDR2 is SYDVKM in the germline V gene. CDR3 length: 14 residues. CDR3 sequence: CASSLGQLNEKLFF. The CDR3 DNA is TGTGCCAGCAGCCTGGGACAGCTTAATGAAAAACTGTTTTTT.

This chain joins TRBV5-8 and TRBJ1-5; D ambiguous. CDR1 SGHTS and CDR2 YDEGEE come from the germline V gene. The CDR3 contains 14 residues. The germline V and J ends were trimmed by 5 bases and 2 bases, with 11 bases remaining between them. The CDR3 coding sequence is TGTGCCAGCAGGGCCGCTGGGCGCAATCAGCCCCAGCATTTT. Translated, it gives CASRAAGRNQPQHF.

The rearrangement uses TRBV11-3 and TRBJ2-5, with D perhaps TRBD1 (5 bases). This CDR3 has 16 amino acids. The germline V gene has CDR1 SGHNT and CDR2 YENEEA. The V and J ends lost 2 bases and 1 base respectively, with 14 bases between them. The CDR3 sequence: CASSLSRGAGQETQYF. The CDR3 DNA follows: TGTGCCAGCAGCTTATCCCGTGGGGCCGGCCAAGAGACCCAGTACTTC.

The rearrangement uses TRBV7-2 and TRBJ2-1; D possibly corresponds to TRBD1 (6 bases). Germline CDR1 is SGHTA and CDR2 is FQGNSA. This CDR3 comprises 14 residues. With 8 bases removed from V and 0 bases from J, the gap between germline ends came to 11 bases. The CDR3 sequence is CASQGSSSYNEQFF. The CDR3 DNA is TGTGCCAGCCAGGGGTCTAGCTCCTACAATGAGCAGTTCTTC.

The V gene is TRBV6-5, the J gene TRBJ1-2; D possibly corresponds to TRBD1 (6 bases). Germline V gene data show CDR1 as MNHEY and CDR2 as SVGAGI. Trimming took 2 bases from V and 1 from J, leaving 11 bases between them. The CDR3 length is 15 residues. The CDR3 region has the DNA TGTGCCAGCAGTTACACTAGGGGGAGTAACTATGGCTACACCTTC. This sequence encodes CASSYTRGSNYGYTF.

The chain is built from TRBV19 and TRBJ2-7, with D unresolved. The germline gives CDR1 LNHDA, CDR2 SQIVND (reference sequence). The CDR3 covers 15 residues. Trimming stripped 5 bases from V and 0 bases from J, with 14 bases between. CDR3 in DNA: TGTGCCAGTAGTTGGAGCGCGGTGGGCTCCTACGAGCAGTACTTC. Translated, it gives CASSWSAVGSYEQYF.

The rearrangement links TRBV27 to TRBJ1-4, with D unclear. The CDR3 has 14 amino acids. CDR1 and CDR2 (germline): MNHEY, SMNVEV (reference sequence). V lost 0 bases, J lost 8 bases, and 10 bases lay in between. In DNA form, the CDR3 reads TGTGCCAGCAGTTTATCAGGGTCGGGGGAAAAACTGTTTTTT. It specifies CASSLSGSGEKLFF.

The gene calls are TRBV28 and TRBJ2-3; 10 bases line up with TRBD2. Germline CDR1 reads MDHEN; CDR2 reads SYDVKM. The CDR3 runs to 15 residues. Unmatched junction bases numbered 6, after V lost 4 bases and J lost 5 bases. The CDR3 spells CASSSLAGAEDTQYF. The CDR3 coding sequence is TGTGCCAGCAGTTCCCTAGCGGGGGCGGAAGATACGCAGTATTTT.

The gene calls are TRBV18 and TRBJ1-6, with a tentative D call TRBD1 (5 bases). The CDR3 length is 13 residues. The germline V gene encodes CDR1 KGHSH and CDR2 LQKENI. V lost 2 bases, J lost 7 bases, and 6 bases lay in between. Written as DNA, the CDR3 is TGTGCCAGCTCACCATCAGGGAATTCACCCCTCCACTTT. This codes for CASSPSGNSPLHF.

V is TRBV29-1 and J is TRBJ2-3, with 11 bases identical to TRBD2. Per germline, CDR1 SQVTM and CDR2 ANQGSEA. The CDR3 totals 18 residues. J lost 0 bases, V lost 7 bases, and 15 bases had no gene match. As DNA, the CDR3 is TGCAGCGCCGCTAAGCTGACTAGCGGGGCCGCTAGCACAGATACGCAGTATTTT. Its protein product is CSAAKLTSGAASTDTQYF.

The chain couples TRBV20-1 to TRBJ1-1, with D hard to call. Germline lookup yields CDR1 DFQATT and CDR2 SNEGSKA (reference sequence). The CDR3 extends over 11 amino acids. Trimming stripped 5 bases from V and 7 bases from J, with 11 bases between. CDR3: CSASPQVEAFF. The CDR3 nucleotides read TGCAGTGCTTCCCCCCAGGTTGAAGCTTTCTTT.

The V gene is TRBV30, the J gene TRBJ1-6, with a tentative D call TRBD1 (6 bases). The CDR3 extends over 14 amino acids. The germline V gene has CDR1 GTSNPN and CDR2 SVGIG (reference sequence). The DNA of the CDR3 is TGTGCTTACGATCGACAGGTCTCAAATTCACCCCTCCACTTT. Translation: CAYDRQVSNSPLHF.

The chain recombines TRBV5-1 with TRBJ2-7, with D possibly being TRBD2 (5 bases). The CDR3 sequence is 14 residues long. Looked up from germline, CDR1 is SGHRS and CDR2 is YFSETQ. V was cut by 2 bases and J by 2 bases, with 11 bases left in between. The CDR3 DNA sequence: TGCGCCAGCAGCTTTGAAGCCGGGACCTACGAGCAGTACTTC. Its translation: CASSFEAGTYEQYF.

This CDR3 reads CASIGTIPPYNEQFF. CDR3 nucleotides: TGTGCCAGCATAGGGACTATCCCACCCTACAATGAGCAGTTCTTC. The chain carries TRBV7-9 and TRBJ2-1; 7 bases are a match to TRBD2. Germline loops: CDR1 SEHNR, CDR2 FQNEAQ (reference sequence). V lost 7 bases and J lost 2; bases outside the gene matches: 8. The CDR3 is 15 amino acids.

V gene TRBV5-1 combines with J gene TRBJ1-3; 11 nucleotides align to TRBD1. CDR3 length: 17 amino acids. Germline V gives CDR1 SGHRS, CDR2 YFSETQ. V lost 0 bases to trimming and J lost 4 bases; unmatched junction nucleotides: 6. The chain's CDR3 is CASSLDGQGARGNTIYF. The CDR3 DNA sequence: TGCGCCAGCAGCTTGGATGGACAGGGGGCGAGGGGAAACACCATATATTTT.

V gene TRBV6-5 combines with J gene TRBJ1-1, with 7 nucleotides matching TRBD1. CDR1 and CDR2 (germline): MNHEY, SVGAGI. With 6 bases clipped from V and 1 base from J, the junction kept 5 bases outside the gene matches. The CDR3 runs to 14 residues. CDR3 in amino acids: CASRSQGGNTEAFF. DNA for the CDR3: TGTGCCAGCAGATCGCAGGGGGGGAACACTGAAGCTTTCTTT.